This TCR beta chain comes out of a study of blood T cells in healthy people across ages. This clonotype was seen only a few times. Primers used in a second PCR of about 6 to 11 cycles were a sample-barcoded 5' primer and a J-beta primer mix. One entry per CDR3 protein results from TCRdb running MiXCR on the 5' RACE reads. The sample contains 780,000 or so distinct CDR3 sequences, roughly 25% of which appear only once. Germline assignment: CDR1 MDHEN and CDR2 SYDVKM. This CDR3 has 14 residues. Trimming left V 5 bases short and J 4 bases short, with 15 bases between. The same specimen was also included in a second study, on T cells of mothers and their children. According to that study: Healthy Caucasian mothers, three in number, and their six children were the donors.

The clonotype comes from a boy aged 10-17 years in good health. V is TRBV28 and J is TRBJ2-7, with a tentative D call TRBD1 (5 bases). Sample: blood. The CDR3 spells CASSAPRTPYEQYF. The CDR3, as DNA: TGTGCCAGCAGTGCCCCGCGGACACCGTACGAGCAGTACTTC. The variable domain in full, with the rest retrieved from reference TRBV28 and TRBJ2-7, is DVKVTQSSRYLVKRTGEKVFLECVQDMDHENMFWYRQDPGLGLRLIYFSYDVKMKEKGDIPEGYSVSREKKERFSLILESASTNQTSMYLCASSAPRTPYEQYFGPGTRLTVT.